A selection of T cell receptor beta chains follows, all from one sample in a study of beta chain features in type 1 diabetes. Assay: immunoSEQ multiplex PCR; the TCRdb copy retains only in-frame clones and omits some. The sample has about 620,000 clones; around 16% are singletons. What was sequenced was naive CD4+ T cells from blood. These TCRs come from a man between 18 and 29 years old in good health. Each CDR3 is given with its conserved first and last residue. D genes are given only for firm matches. The size of a clone is reported for some rows only, either as once, few or many, or as a class for expanded clones.

v_gene	abundance	j_gene	d_gene	CDR3aa	CDR3nt
TRBV2	few	TRBJ2-6	TRBD1	CASSATGGAAAGANVLTF	TGTGCCAGCAGCGCGACAGGGGGCGCAGCGGCTGGGGCCAACGTCCTGACTTTC
TRBV28	.	TRBJ2-1	TRBD2	CASNLGTSGSRLSYNEQFF	TGTGCCAGCAACCTAGGGACTAGCGGGAGTCGCCTCTCCTACAATGAGCAGTTCTTC
TRBV4-3	.	TRBJ2-5	.	CASSQDFLTGTPFQETQYF	TGCGCCAGCAGCCAAGATTTCCTAACCGGGACTCCCTTTCAAGAGACCCAGTACTTC
TRBV11-2	few	TRBJ2-3	.	CASSHLRDTDTQYF	TGTGCCAGCAGCCATCTGCGGGACACAGATACGCAGTATTTT
TRBV27	.	TRBJ2-4	.	CASSLSFQALAKNIQYF	TGTGCCAGCAGTTTATCCTTCCAGGCTCTAGCCAAAAACATTCAGTACTTC
TRBV5-6	.	TRBJ2-1	.	CASSTDNHEQFF	TGTGCCAGCAGCACTGATAACCATGAGCAGTTCTTC
TRBV18	.	TRBJ1-2	.	CASSPGGYYGYTF	TGTGCCAGCTCACCAGGAGGTTACTATGGCTACACCTTC
TRBV28	.	TRBJ1-3	TRBD1	CASRGDRRSGNTIYF	TGTGCCAGCAGGGGGGACAGGCGATCTGGAAACACCATATATTTT
TRBV29-1	few	TRBJ1-1	.	CSVVKGPKAFF	TGCAGCGTTGTTAAGGGCCCAAAAGCTTTCTTT
TRBV10-3	few	TRBJ2-3	.	CAISDIASGSTDTQYF	TGTGCCATCAGTGATATAGCGAGCGGGAGCACAGATACGCAGTATTTT
TRBV5-1	few	TRBJ2-3	TRBD2	CASSLSGGTDTQYF	TGCGCCAGCAGCTTGAGCGGGGGCACAGATACGCAGTATTTT
TRBV5-1	few	TRBJ2-3	.	CASSGDIPSTDTQYF	TGCGCCAGCAGCGGTGACATCCCTAGCACAGATACGCAGTATTTT
TRBV7-2	.	TRBJ2-5	.	CASSSTGTAGETQYF	TGTGCCAGCAGCTCGACCGGGACAGCGGGGGAGACCCAGTACTTC
TRBV14	few	TRBJ2-1	.	CASSRASVSNEQFF	TGTGCCAGCAGCCGCGCGAGCGTGTCCAATGAGCAGTTCTTC
TRBV29-1	few	TRBJ2-4	TRBD2	CSVEREAKNIQYF	TGCAGCGTCGAGCGGGAGGCCAAAAACATTCAGTACTTC
TRBV10-3	few	TRBJ1-2	.	CAISDRAVNYGYTF	TGTGCCATCAGTGATCGTGCAGTTAACTATGGCTACACCTTC
TRBV4-3	.	TRBJ2-1	.	CASSQSRFDNEQFF	TGCGCCAGCAGCCAGTCCCGTTTCGACAATGAGCAGTTCTTC
TRBV29-1	.	TRBJ2-7	TRBD1	CSVGDRGFEQYF	TGCAGCGTTGGGGACAGGGGTTTCGAGCAGTACTTC
TRBV27	few	TRBJ2-5	TRBD2	CASSPRTSARGTQYF	TGTGCCAGCAGTCCCCGGACTAGCGCAAGGGGGACCCAGTACTTC
TRBV18	.	TRBJ1-6	.	CASSPLGLANSPLHF	TGTGCCAGCTCACCACTGGGGTTGGCGAATTCACCCCTCCACTTT
TRBV9	few	TRBJ1-4	.	CASSRLLSREKLFF	TGTGCCAGCAGCAGACTCCTTAGCCGTGAAAAACTGTTTTTT
TRBV5-4	.	TRBJ2-2	.	CASNPGTGELFF	TGTGCCAGCAACCCTGGGACCGGGGAGCTGTTTTTT
TRBV6-5	.	TRBJ1-2	.	CASSYGTSVYGYTF	TGTGCCAGCAGTTACGGGACGTCGGTCTATGGCTACACCTTC
TRBV7-2	few	TRBJ2-7	TRBD2	CASGAAGSPGVEQYF	TGTGCCAGCGGGGCAGCGGGGTCCCCCGGAGTGGAGCAGTACTTC
TRBV2	.	TRBJ1-2	.	CASSEAPGGIYGYTF	TGTGCCAGCAGTGAAGCCCCGGGGGGGATCTATGGCTACACCTTC
TRBV28	.	TRBJ1-5	.	CASSAVSQPQHF	TGTGCCAGCAGTGCCGTCAGTCAGCCCCAGCATTTT
TRBV10-3	.	TRBJ2-7	TRBD1	CAIRTVWDSSYEQYF	TGTGCCATCAGGACCGTATGGGACAGCTCCTACGAGCAGTACTTC
TRBV5-4	.	TRBJ2-5	.	CASSFREHPSQETQYF	TGTGCCAGCAGTTTCCGGGAGCACCCTTCTCAAGAGACCCAGTACTTC
TRBV19	few	TRBJ2-7	TRBD2	CASKPTSGRAYEQYF	TGTGCCAGTAAGCCTACTAGCGGGAGGGCCTACGAGCAGTACTTC
TRBV28	few	TRBJ1-2	.	CASTRINYGYTF	TGTGCCAGCACGCGGATAAACTATGGCTACACCTTC
TRBV4-2	.	TRBJ1-2	.	CASSHDRYGYTF	TGTGCCAGCAGCCACGACAGATATGGCTACACCTTC
TRBV10-3	.	TRBJ1-4	.	CAIRGEGEKLFF	TGTGCCATCAGGGGCGAAGGTGAAAAACTGTTTTTT
TRBV7-2	.	TRBJ2-7	.	CASSLDNYEQYF	TGTGCCAGCAGCTTAGACAACTACGAGCAGTACTTC
TRBV7-6	.	TRBJ1-5	.	CASSLRLGQPQHF	TGTGCCAGCAGCTTAAGACTCGGTCAGCCCCAGCATTTT
TRBV6-5	.	TRBJ2-2	TRBD1	CASSFPGTANTGELFF	TGTGCCAGCAGTTTCCCCGGGACAGCGAACACCGGGGAGCTGTTTTTT
TRBV5-1	few	TRBJ1-2	.	CASSQDGTNYGYTF	TGCGCCAGCAGCCAGGACGGGACGAACTATGGCTACACCTTC
TRBV10-3	.	TRBJ1-2	.	CAISELRGANYGYTF	TGTGCCATCAGTGAGTTGAGGGGTGCTAACTATGGCTACACCTTC
TRBV9	.	TRBJ1-3	.	CASSVAWGSGNTIYF	TGTGCCAGCAGCGTAGCCTGGGGCTCTGGAAACACCATATATTTT
TRBV18	.	TRBJ2-7	.	CASSPDLGTVGRGEQYF	TGTGCCAGCTCACCCGACCTGGGGACAGTCGGGAGAGGCGAGCAGTACTTC
TRBV5-1	few	TRBJ2-5	.	CASSAQETQYF	TGCGCCAGCAGCGCGCAGGAGACCCAGTACTTC
TRBV7-2	.	TRBJ2-1	TRBD1	CASSSQGAWGNEQFF	TGTGCCAGCAGCAGCCAGGGGGCGTGGGGCAATGAGCAGTTCTTC
TRBV19	few	TRBJ1-5	.	CASTPGVNSNQPQHF	TGTGCCAGTACTCCAGGGGTCAATAGCAATCAGCCCCAGCATTTT
TRBV7-2	few	TRBJ2-1	TRBD2	CASSLLAAFSYNEQFF	TGTGCCAGCAGCTTACTAGCGGCGTTCTCCTACAATGAGCAGTTCTTC
TRBV2	few	TRBJ1-5	.	CASSDKYSNQPQHF	TGTGCCAGCAGCGACAAGTATAGCAATCAGCCCCAGCATTTT
TRBV4-3	few	TRBJ1-1	TRBD1	CASSQGPDRGNTEAFF	TGCGCCAGCAGCCAAGGACCGGACAGGGGGAACACTGAAGCTTTCTTT
TRBV7-2	.	TRBJ2-7	TRBD1	CASSRVPGTGAPYEQYF	TGTGCCAGCAGCAGGGTCCCCGGGACAGGGGCACCCTACGAGCAGTACTTC
TRBV2	.	TRBJ2-5	TRBD2	CASSARLAAYQETQYF	TGTGCCAGCAGTGCGAGACTAGCGGCGTACCAAGAGACCCAGTACTTC
TRBV28	.	TRBJ2-3	TRBD1	CASGFRGTTDTQYF	TGTGCCAGCGGCTTCAGGGGGACCACAGATACGCAGTATTTT